These 5 T cell receptor beta chains share one sample of origin, sequenced in a study of neurological immune-mediated disorders (dated by TCRdb to the late 2010s). The library was obtained by 5' RACE. TCRdb shows the sequencer as Illumina HiSeq 2500. TCRdb reanalyzed the raw reads on its own, using fastp at Q25 for trimming and MiXCR for clone calling, and kept in-frame beta chains. CDR3 protein duplicates are merged, each entry listing the most common genes and DNA. Here the sample has 66,000 or so distinct CDR3 sequences; 4.5% to 5.5% occur a single time. The ten largest clones add up to 6.9% of the sample. Input material: PBMCs. These receptors originate from a man aged 25 to 40 with multiple sclerosis.

This clonotype is deemed medium-sized. This rearrangement joins TRBV5-1 to TRBJ1-1; D may be TRBD1 (5 bases). Germline V lookup: CDR1 SGHRS, CDR2 YFSETQ. The CDR3 spans 14 residues. The ends were cut back, 0 bases at V and 4 bases at J, with 10 bases in the middle. This chain's CDR3 is CASSLVGEITEAFF. Written as DNA, the CDR3 is TGCGCCAGCAGCTTGGTAGGGGAAATCACTGAAGCTTTCTTT.

This clonotype turned up a few times. The chain is built from TRBV7-2 and TRBJ1-6, with 11 bases matching TRBD1. V lost 5 bases and J lost 5; bases outside the gene matches: 5. The V gene's germline CDR1 is SGHTA and CDR2 FQGNSA. CDR3 size: 16 residues. CDR3 protein: CASSKDRGLDNSPLHF. The CDR3 coding sequence is TGTGCCAGCAGCAAGGACAGGGGGCTGGATAATTCACCCCTCCACTTT.

This clonotype was counted at least ten times. The genes are TRBV5-6 and TRBJ2-7; the D gene could be TRBD1 or TRBD2 (5 bases each). The germline V gene has CDR1 SGHDT and CDR2 YYEEEE. V was clipped by 3 bases and J by 3 bases, with 16 bases between them. The CDR3 consists of 15 residues. The CDR3 sequence is CASSSPGPRRYEQYF. CDR3 nucleotides: TGTGCCAGCAGCTCCCCGGGACCCCGGCGCTACGAGCAGTACTTC.

This clonotype was recorded at least ten times. The chain carries TRBV6-5 and TRBJ2-1; the D gene is possibly TRBD2 (7 bases). The V gene lost 8 bases and the J gene lost 5 bases, with 10 bases spanning the gap. Germline V CDR1 and CDR2: MNHEY, SVGAGI. The CDR3 runs to 12 residues. For the CDR3, the DNA is TGTGCCAGCGGGGGGGCCCACAATGAGCAGTTCTTC. The encoded protein is CASGGAHNEQFF.

The chain carries TRBV6-5 and TRBJ2-7, with 7 bases identical to TRBD1. Losses at the gene ends were 6 bases for V and 1 base for J; bases not matched to a gene: 3. The CDR3 is 13 amino acids. Germline V CDR1 and CDR2: MNHEY, SVGAGI. In DNA form, the CDR3 reads TGTGCCAGCAGACCAGGGGGATCCTACGAGCAGTACTTC. Translation: CASRPGGSYEQYF.